The 32 T cell receptor beta chains below were found in one sample sequenced in a study of T cell repertoires in cytomegalovirus infection. TCRdb fed the reads into MiXCR, producing one record per CDR3 protein. The data hold some 920,000 distinct CDR3 sequences, with roughly 31% observed a single time. Antigens for these TCRs are unknown. This sample comprised cultured CD8+ T cells from PBMCs, obtained from culture after CMV antigen stimulation. These receptor sequences come from a human donor in good health (CMV status not recorded). Some clones in this sample may be carry-over from other donors' samples.

This clonotype was observed at least ten times. The chain carries TRBV7-6 and TRBJ2-1, with TRBD2 matching over 10 bases. The CDR3 is made up of 15 amino acids. J gave up 10 bases and V 0 bases, and 6 bases lay outside the gene matches. Germline assignment: CDR1 SGHVS and CDR2 FNYEAQ. The CDR3 is CASSLAASGGVEQFF. The DNA for the CDR3 is TGTGCCAGCAGCTTAGCCGCTAGCGGGGGAGTAGAGCAGTTCTTC.

This clonotype was seen a few times. The chain has TRBV27 and TRBJ2-7; D is possibly TRBD2 (6 bases). Trimming shortened V by 5 bases and J by 3 bases, and 17 bases separated the two germline ends. CDR1 and CDR2 from the germline V gene are MNHEY and SMNVEV (reference sequence). This CDR3 is built from 15 residues. CDR3 in amino acids: CASSLKEGGFYEQYF. The CDR3 DNA sequence: TGTGCCAGCAGTCTTAAGGAGGGCGGTTTCTACGAGCAGTACTTC.

This chain connects TRBV5-1 to TRBJ2-1; 9 bases align to TRBD2. The CDR3 spans 16 residues. The germline V gene encodes CDR1 SGHRS and CDR2 YFSETQ. The V and J ends lost 5 bases and 6 bases, in that order; junction bases with no gene match: 12. The CDR3 loop is CASRGTGGGAFNEQFF. The DNA for the CDR3 is TGCGCCAGCAGGGGGACGGGCGGGGGGGCTTTCAATGAGCAGTTCTTC.

V gene TRBV27 combines with J gene TRBJ1-2; TRBD1 matches at 8 bases. Germline V gene data show CDR1 as MNHEY and CDR2 as SMNVEV (reference sequence). Trimming cost V 5 bases and J 4 bases; bases outside gene matches: 6. The CDR3 length is 14 residues. The CDR3 spells CASSMSGTGYGYTF. As DNA, the CDR3 is TGTGCCAGCAGTATGTCCGGGACAGGCTATGGCTACACCTTC.

The chain combines TRBV4-1 with TRBJ1-1; D remains unclear. The CDR3 has 15 amino acids. Germline lookup yields CDR1 MGHRA and CDR2 YSYEKL. The V end lost 0 bases, the J end lost 3 bases, and 11 bases lay between the germline ends. The CDR3 protein is CASSQDNRGYTEAFF. CDR3 bases: TGCGCCAGCAGCCAAGATAATAGAGGGTACACTGAAGCTTTCTTT.

J is TRBJ1-1 and V is TRBV18; 9 bases fit TRBD1. Germline V gives CDR1 KGHSH, CDR2 LQKENI. There are 14 residues in the CDR3. The V gene end was trimmed by 3 bases and the J gene end by 4 bases; junction bases not matched to a gene: 3. The CDR3 DNA is TGTGCCAGCTCACCCCGGGACAGGGTCACTGAAGCTTTCTTT. Its translation: CASSPRDRVTEAFF.

The chain couples TRBV27 to TRBJ1-2; 7 bases agree with TRBD1. The junction had 10 bases not matched to a gene; V was cut back by 5 bases and J by 7 bases. CDR3 length: 14 amino acids. The germline V gene has CDR1 MNHEY and CDR2 SMNVEV (reference sequence). The CDR3, as DNA: TGTGCCAGCAGTCCGAGACAGGGTCTGGCTGGCTACACCTTC. It translates to CASSPRQGLAGYTF.

Comments on this clonotype: This clone may be a read error of a much larger clone one base away. The V call is TRBV7-2, the J call TRBJ2-1; TRBD2 aligns across 7 bases. The CDR3 extends over 13 amino acids. Looked up from germline, CDR1 is SGHTA and CDR2 is FQGNSA. CDR3 in DNA: TGTGCCAGCAGCGCCGGGACTAACATTGAGCAGCTCTTC. Amino acids: CASSAGTNIEQLF.

This clonotype has ten or more counts. The chain carries TRBV12-3 or TRBV12-4 and TRBJ1-2; possible D gene TRBD1, 5 bases. Between the trimmed V and J ends, which lost 4 bases and 7 bases, there was a span of 10 bases. The CDR3 runs 12 residues. The DNA for the CDR3 is TGTGCCAGCAGTTCTCAGGGTCGTGGCTACACCTTC. Protein: CASSSQGRGYTF.

The gene calls are TRBV20-1 and TRBJ2-2; D perhaps matches TRBD1 (6 bases). Trimming cost V 2 bases and J 0 bases, with 10 bases left between them. Germline-derived CDR1 and CDR2 are DFQATT and SNEGSKA (reference sequence). CDR3 length: 15 residues. This chain's CDR3 is CSARPGTSNTGELFF. The DNA of the CDR3 is TGCAGTGCTAGACCCGGGACATCGAACACCGGGGAGCTGTTTTTT.

The sample holds many counts of this clonotype. The chain has TRBV7-6 and TRBJ2-5; D is unresolved. The germline V gene encodes CDR1 SGHVS and CDR2 FNYEAQ. The CDR3 is 12 amino acids. Trimming stripped 6 bases from V and 5 bases from J, with 10 bases between. The CDR3 reads CASSSLGETQYF. CDR3 nucleotide sequence: TGTGCCAGCAGTTCCCTTGGGGAGACCCAGTACTTC.

The J gene is TRBJ1-6, the V gene TRBV5-5; D is perhaps TRBD1 (6 bases). Germline assignment: CDR1 SGHKS and CDR2 YYEKEE (reference sequence). The CDR3 length is 18 residues. V was cut by 5 bases and J by 3 bases, with 21 bases left in between. The CDR3 DNA is TGTGCCAGCAGAAGGGGGGACGAAAATCGCGACTATAATTCACCCCTCCACTTT. This codes for CASRRGDENRDYNSPLHF. The entire variable domain, with the rest obtained from reference TRBV5-5 and TRBJ1-6, is as follows: DAGVTQSPTHLIKTRGQQVTLRCSPISGHKSVSWYQQVLGQGPQFIFQYYEKEERGRGNFPDRFSARQFPNYSSELNVNALLLGDSALYLCASRRGDENRDYNSPLHFGNGTRLTVT.

In its sample, this clonotype was seen many times. The chain is built from TRBV29-1 and TRBJ1-2; the D gene is possibly TRBD1 (5 bases). CDR1 and CDR2 from the germline V gene are SQVTM and ANQGSEA. The V end was cut by 5 bases, the J end by 6 bases, with 16 bases between. The CDR3 totals 13 residues. CDR3 coding DNA: TGCAGCGTTACGGGGAGGGGTCTAGATGGCTACACCTTC. Protein product: CSVTGRGLDGYTF.

This chain uses TRBV6-6 with TRBJ2-7; 10 positions match TRBD2. The germline V gene encodes CDR1 MNHNY and CDR2 SVGAGI (reference sequence). The CDR3 covers 15 residues. V was pared by 7 bases and J by 0 bases, with 6 bases of the junction left unmatched. In nucleotides, the CDR3 is TGTGCCAGCACAAAACTAGCGGGGAACTCCTACGAGCAGTACTTC. Translating gives CASTKLAGNSYEQYF.

This clonotype occurred a few times. V usage is TRBV19 and J usage is TRBJ1-5, with no clear D. The CDR3 consists of 17 residues. Trimming took off 5 bases at V and 4 bases at J, with 21 bases between the two ends. CDR1 and CDR2 from the germline V gene are LNHDA and SQIVND (reference sequence). The CDR3 nucleotides read TGTGCCAGTAGTGGGCCCGAAGGGTTATTTGTAAATCAGCCCCAGCATTTT. This gives the protein CASSGPEGLFVNQPQHF.

For this clonotype: A much larger clone differs from this one at a single base, so this may be a read error. This chain joins TRBV12-3 or TRBV12-4 and TRBJ2-3; TRBD1 is a possible D gene (6 bases). This CDR3 is 14 amino acids long. The CDR3: CAGSFWQGTDTQYF. CDR3 nucleotide sequence: TGTGCCGGCAGTTTCTGGCAGGGGACAGATACGCAGTATTTT.

The J gene is TRBJ2-1, the V gene TRBV9; 7 bases map to TRBD1. V was pared by 3 bases and J by 5 bases, with 5 bases of the junction left unmatched. Germline V gene sequence: CDR1 SGDLS, CDR2 YYNGEE. This CDR3 has 14 residues. For the CDR3, the DNA is TGTGCCAGCAGCGCGGGACAGAGGGACAATGAGCAGTTCTTC. Protein product: CASSAGQRDNEQFF.

V is TRBV28 and J is TRBJ2-3; no clear D. Germline loops: CDR1 MDHEN, CDR2 SYDVKM. This CDR3 comprises 16 residues. V was shortened by 2 bases and J by 2 bases, with 14 bases between the two germline ends. This CDR3 is CASSLRQLFNTDTQYF. The CDR3 DNA sequence: TGTGCCAGCAGTTTAAGGCAGCTTTTTAACACAGATACGCAGTATTTT.

This rearrangement joins TRBV5-1 to TRBJ2-3; 7 bases agree with TRBD1. Germline V gene sequence: CDR1 SGHRS, CDR2 YFSETQ. The CDR3 length is 15 residues. Trimming removed 4 bases from V and 3 bases from J; junction bases left unmatched: 8. CDR3 residues: CASSVRQGGTDTQYF. CDR3 in DNA: TGCGCCAGCAGCGTTAGACAGGGCGGTACAGATACGCAGTATTTT.

The chain employs TRBV19 and TRBJ2-5; 9 nucleotides line up with TRBD1. This CDR3 contains 17 residues. V was pared by 4 bases and J by 5 bases, with 14 bases of the junction left unmatched. Looked up from germline, CDR1 is LNHDA and CDR2 is SQIVND (reference sequence). CDR3 in DNA: TGTGCCAGTAGTACGGGACAGGGATTTCTTGGGATGGAGACCCAGTACTTC. Residues: CASSTGQGFLGMETQYF.

The chain joins TRBV13 to TRBJ2-7; TRBD1 is a possible D gene (5 bases). Germline CDR1 is PRHDT and CDR2 is FYEKMQ (reference sequence). The CDR3 has 14 amino acids. V dropped 2 bases and J dropped 4 bases, with 12 bases sitting between them. Written as DNA, the CDR3 is TGTGCCAGCAGCTTATCAGTGACAGAATACGAGCAGTACGTC. As protein: CASSLSVTEYEQYV.

This clonotype appeared a few times. The chain combines TRBV11-2 with TRBJ2-5; no clear D gene. Per the germline V gene, CDR1 is SGHAT and CDR2 is FQNNGV. The CDR3 loop spans 16 amino acids. V was shortened by 1 base and J by 3 bases, with 15 bases between the two germline ends. The chain's CDR3 is CASSLGPGPFEETQYF. For the CDR3, the DNA is TGTGCCAGCAGCTTAGGGCCCGGGCCCTTCGAAGAGACCCAGTACTTC.

This chain uses TRBV27 with TRBJ2-3, with D possibly matching TRBD2 (6 bases). Between the trimmed V and J ends, which lost 3 bases and 11 bases, there was a span of 15 bases. The CDR3 contains 13 residues. Germline V lookup: CDR1 MNHEY, CDR2 SMNVEV (reference sequence). The CDR3 nucleotides are TGTGCCAGCAGTTTCGGCGGGAATAATCTGCAGTATTTT. Its translation is CASSFGGNNLQYF.

The CDR3, as DNA: TGTGCCAGCAGTTTTTTCAGGGGCGAATATGGCTACACCTTC. Its translation is CASSFFRGEYGYTF. The rearrangement links TRBV27 to TRBJ1-2; TRBD1 might be the D (6 bases). The CDR3 contains 14 residues. CDR1 MNHEY and CDR2 SMNVEV come from the germline V gene (reference sequence). V lost 3 bases, J lost 5 bases, and 13 bases lay in between.

This clonotype was seen a few times. The chain couples TRBV11-2 to TRBJ2-1, with 8 positions matching TRBD2. This CDR3 has 15 amino acids. CDR1 is SGHAT, CDR2 FQNNGV, per germline. V shed 5 bases, J shed 9 bases, and the junction held 12 bases outside the gene matches. The CDR3 protein is CASSPGTSVFSEQFF. In DNA form, the CDR3 reads TGTGCCAGCAGCCCCGGGACTAGTGTTTTTAGTGAGCAGTTCTTC.

The V and J genes are TRBV11-2 and TRBJ2-5; D is perhaps TRBD1 (6 bases). This CDR3 has 15 residues. Germline loops: CDR1 SGHAT, CDR2 FQNNGV. Trimming left V 2 bases short and J 3 bases short, with 13 bases between. In DNA, the CDR3 is TGTGCCAGCAGCTTATCGCAGGGGATGAAAGAGACCCAGTACTTC. This encodes CASSLSQGMKETQYF.

This clonotype was counted ten times or more. The chain uses TRBV27 and TRBJ1-1, with 8 bases identical to TRBD1. With V trimmed by 5 bases and J by 2 bases, 4 bases remained unmatched. Germline lookup yields CDR1 MNHEY and CDR2 SMNVEV (reference sequence). CDR3 size: 14 residues. CDR3 in DNA: TGTGCCAGCAGTCCCCAGGGGGCAAACACTGAAGCTTTCTTT. Its translation is CASSPQGANTEAFF.

This clonotype was observed at least ten times. The chain is built from TRBV6-4 and TRBJ1-1, with D perhaps matching TRBD1 (5 bases). V lost 0 bases to trimming and J lost 4 bases, with 9 bases between them. Per the germline V gene, CDR1 is MRHNA and CDR2 is SNTAGT. The CDR3 length is 14 residues. In DNA, the CDR3 is TGTGCCAGCAGTGACTCGTTCGGGGCCACTGAAGCTTTCTTT. It encodes CASSDSFGATEAFF.

This clonotype has a single count. The genes are TRBV12-3 or TRBV12-4 and TRBJ2-1, with D perhaps matching TRBD2 (7 bases). Trimming pared 6 bases from V and 8 bases from J, leaving 17 bases between. This CDR3 region has 14 residues. CDR3 loop: CASRLQGGVDEQFF. Written as DNA, the CDR3 is TGTGCCAGCAGACTTCAAGGGGGGGTAGATGAGCAGTTCTTC.

The V and J genes are TRBV5-1 and TRBJ1-1; possible D gene TRBD1, 5 bases. The CDR3 loop spans 14 amino acids. V shed 4 bases and J shed 5 bases, with 15 bases lying between them. In germline, CDR1 is SGHRS, CDR2 YFSETQ. The DNA of the CDR3 is TGCGCCAGCAGCCCCTCAGGGCAAGTGACTGAAGCTTTCTTT. Translation gives CASSPSGQVTEAFF.

The chain couples TRBV4-2 to TRBJ1-1; D unclear. Trimming pared 0 bases from V and 7 bases from J, leaving 18 bases between. The CDR3 loop spans 16 amino acids. Germline V gene lookup returns CDR1 LGHNA and CDR2 YNFKEQ. CDR3 nucleotide sequence: TGTGCCAGCAGCCAAGATGTGGAAATCCTCCGCGGTGAAGCTTTCTTT. It specifies CASSQDVEILRGEAFF.

This clonotype was detected only a few times. The chain carries TRBV20-1 and TRBJ2-3; TRBD2 agrees at 14 bases. CDR1 is DFQATT, CDR2 SNEGSKA, per germline (reference sequence). With 6 bases clipped from V and 2 bases from J, the junction kept 4 bases outside the gene matches. The CDR3 length is 15 residues. CDR3 region: CSAMGLAGVTDTQYF. CDR3 sequence (DNA): TGCAGTGCAATGGGACTAGCGGGGGTCACAGATACGCAGTATTTT.